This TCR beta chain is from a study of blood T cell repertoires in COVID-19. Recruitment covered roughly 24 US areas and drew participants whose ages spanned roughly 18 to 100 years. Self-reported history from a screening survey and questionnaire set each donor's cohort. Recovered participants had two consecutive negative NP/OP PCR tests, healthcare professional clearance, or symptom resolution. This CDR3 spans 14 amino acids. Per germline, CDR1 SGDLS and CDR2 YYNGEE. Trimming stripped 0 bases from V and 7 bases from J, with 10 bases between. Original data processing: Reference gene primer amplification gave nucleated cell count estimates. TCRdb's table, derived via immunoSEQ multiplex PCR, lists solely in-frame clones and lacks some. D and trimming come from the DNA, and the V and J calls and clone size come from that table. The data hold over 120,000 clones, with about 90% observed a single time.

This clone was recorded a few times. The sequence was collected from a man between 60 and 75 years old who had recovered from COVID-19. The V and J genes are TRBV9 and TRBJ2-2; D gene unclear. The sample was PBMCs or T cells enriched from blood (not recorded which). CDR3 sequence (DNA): TGTGCCAGCAGCGTAGTTGTTGCGGACGGGGAGCTGTTTTTT. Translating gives CASSVVVADGELFF.